These T cell receptor beta chains were read from a single sample in a study of shared clonotypes between healthy human individuals. Profiling relied on immunoSEQ multiplex PCR, and the TCRdb table lists in-frame clones only, not all of them. Counted here are millions of clones, roughly 93% occurring once; the ten biggest clones make up around 0.4%. What was sequenced was naive CD4+ T cells from PBMCs. These receptors came from a man between 18 and 35 years old in good health. Some clones in this sample may be carry-over from other donors' samples. CDR3s leave out the opening cysteine and the closing phenylalanine or tryptophan. The order of the fields is D gene, V gene, J gene, CDR3 protein. The D gene is left open where the match is weak.

d_call: -
v_call: TRBV5-8
j_call: TRBJ2-1
cdr3_aa: ASSGLPKQF

d_call: -
v_call: TRBV11-1
j_call: TRBJ2-2
cdr3_aa: ASSRLKSTGELF

d_call: -
v_call: TRBV6-5
j_call: TRBJ1-4
cdr3_aa: ASSYSGDGDEKLF

d_call: -
v_call: TRBV19
j_call: TRBJ2-7
cdr3_aa: ASSIVGGTEPYEQY

d_call: -
v_call: TRBV7-9
j_call: TRBJ1-4
cdr3_aa: ASSLGGSQNEKLF

d_call: -
v_call: TRBV6-6
j_call: TRBJ2-7
cdr3_aa: ASSYVNPFIYEQY

d_call: -
v_call: TRBV18
j_call: TRBJ1-2
cdr3_aa: ASSSRSDRSFNYGYT

d_call: -
v_call: TRBV5-8
j_call: TRBJ2-5
cdr3_aa: ASSTGQPQETQY

d_call: TRBD2
v_call: TRBV2
j_call: TRBJ2-1
cdr3_aa: ASSPLAGKHNEQF

d_call: TRBD1
v_call: TRBV5-6
j_call: TRBJ2-4
cdr3_aa: ASSFGTVGKNIQY

d_call: TRBD2
v_call: TRBV29-1
j_call: TRBJ2-1
cdr3_aa: SGLAGVSYNEQF

d_call: -
v_call: TRBV5-4
j_call: TRBJ1-3
cdr3_aa: ASSPGGAGNTIY

d_call: TRBD1
v_call: TRBV29-1
j_call: TRBJ1-1
cdr3_aa: GGSTGSTEAF

d_call: -
v_call: TRBV25-1
j_call: TRBJ2-7
cdr3_aa: ASSVAGSYEQY

d_call: -
v_call: TRBV4-1
j_call: TRBJ2-7
cdr3_aa: ASSQDSGSWNEQY

d_call: TRBD2
v_call: TRBV28
j_call: TRBJ2-5
cdr3_aa: ASSLLGLVNTQY

d_call: TRBD1
v_call: TRBV9
j_call: TRBJ1-5
cdr3_aa: ASSVGTGTNQPQH

d_call: TRBD1
v_call: TRBV28
j_call: TRBJ1-4
cdr3_aa: ASSATGGLREKLF

d_call: TRBD1
v_call: TRBV5-1
j_call: TRBJ2-2
cdr3_aa: ASSNYIRTGNTGELF

d_call: -
v_call: TRBV5-4
j_call: TRBJ1-5
cdr3_aa: ASSLDPGRVDQPQH

d_call: -
v_call: TRBV6-6
j_call: TRBJ2-7
cdr3_aa: ASSPVGLGAYEQY

d_call: TRBD1
v_call: TRBV14
j_call: TRBJ2-7
cdr3_aa: ASSPGQGWSSSYEQY

d_call: -
v_call: TRBV28
j_call: TRBJ2-3
cdr3_aa: ASSSTYEGTDTQY

d_call: -
v_call: TRBV29-1
j_call: TRBJ2-1
cdr3_aa: SVEDVRAYNEQF

d_call: -
v_call: TRBV27
j_call: TRBJ2-1
cdr3_aa: ASSPGWGLSSYNEQF

d_call: -
v_call: TRBV19
j_call: TRBJ2-2
cdr3_aa: ASNPTAGAHTGELF